The 31 T cell receptor beta chains presented below share a single source sample, sequenced in a study of control samples from healthy donors and cancer patients. TCRdb keeps only in-frame clones here, not all; method: immunoSEQ multiplex PCR. Altogether 60,000 to 75,000 clones are present, nearly 85% being singletons, with the ten largest covering 15% to 19%. Sequencing input: blood. The receptor source for this set is a man in his sixties in good health.

The chain recombines TRBV6-6 with TRBJ2-7; the D gene is possibly TRBD2 (5 bases). The CDR3 has 11 residues. Per the germline V gene, CDR1 is MNHNY and CDR2 is SVGAGI (reference sequence). V was clipped by 8 bases and J by 5 bases, with 10 bases between them. The CDR3 region is CASQRENEQYF. In DNA, the CDR3 is TGTGCCAGCCAACGGGAAAACGAGCAGTACTTC.

This chain uses TRBV4-1 with TRBJ2-1; no clear D gene. Deletions cut 0 bases from V and 12 bases from J, with 12 bases between. Germline assignment: CDR1 MGHRA and CDR2 YSYEKL. CDR3 size: 13 residues. The CDR3 DNA sequence: TGCGCCAGCAGCCAAGATGCTGAGATTGGGCAGTTCTTC. Translated, it gives CASSQDAEIGQFF.

CDR3 sequence: CASRAGGHNYGYTF. The CDR3 DNA sequence: TGTGCCAGCCGCGCGGGGGGACACAACTATGGCTACACCTTC. The gene calls are TRBV6-5 and TRBJ1-2, with a weak D call TRBD1 (6 bases). The CDR3 runs 14 residues. V was pared by 8 bases and J by 2 bases, with 15 bases between. Germline CDR1 reads MNHEY; CDR2 reads SVGAGI.

V gene TRBV2 combines with J gene TRBJ2-1; D might be TRBD1 (6 bases). V gave up 6 bases and J gave up 10 bases, with 13 bases separating them. The V gene's germline CDR1 is SNHLY and CDR2 FYNNEI. The CDR3 loop spans 12 amino acids. Here the CDR3 reads CASSRYRDEQFF. CDR3 nucleotide sequence: TGTGCCAGCAGCCGATACAGGGACGAGCAGTTCTTC.

This clone was detected a few times. This rearrangement joins TRBV6-5 to TRBJ2-5; 7 nucleotides match TRBD1. Germline CDR1 MNHEY, CDR2 SVGAGI. The CDR3 consists of 15 residues. The V and J ends lost 6 bases and 2 bases, in that order; junction bases with no gene match: 9. The CDR3 nucleotides are TGTGCCAGCAGGTCTGACAGGGTCCCTCAAGAGACCCAGTACTTC. Its protein is CASRSDRVPQETQYF.

In this sample, this clone turned up once. The gene calls are TRBV9 and TRBJ2-1; 11 positions match TRBD2. J lost 0 bases, V lost 0 bases, and 8 bases had no gene match. Germline-derived CDR1 and CDR2 are SGDLS and YYNGEE. The CDR3 runs 19 residues. Written as DNA, the CDR3 is TGTGCCAGCAGCGTAGCAGGGACTAGCGGAGGGGGCTCCTACAATGAGCAGTTCTTC. Protein sequence: CASSVAGTSGGGSYNEQFF.

This clone appeared a single time. This chain connects TRBV6-5 to TRBJ1-2, with D uncertain. Germline values: CDR1 MNHEY, CDR2 SVGAGI. The CDR3 is 12 amino acids. Trimming stripped 10 bases from V and 6 bases from J, with 15 bases between. This CDR3 is CATTTGSHGYTF. The CDR3 DNA is TGTGCCACCACGACTGGCTCACATGGCTACACCTTC.

This chain connects TRBV6-5 to TRBJ1-4, with D perhaps matching TRBD1 (5 bases). Between the trimmed V and J ends, which lost 6 bases and 13 bases, there was a span of 9 bases. Germline V lookup: CDR1 MNHEY, CDR2 SVGAGI. CDR3 size: 10 residues. DNA for the CDR3: TGTGCCAGCAGACGTGGGGGACTGTTTTTT. It yields the protein CASRRGGLFF.

This clone occurred once. The chain recombines TRBV19 with TRBJ1-5; a possible D gene is TRBD1 (6 bases). This CDR3 contains 14 residues. V was shortened by 7 bases and J by 6 bases, with 16 bases between the two germline ends. CDR1 LNHDA and CDR2 SQIVND come from the germline V gene (reference sequence). The CDR3 sequence: CASMGQLAGQPQHF. CDR3 nucleotides: TGTGCCAGTATGGGACAACTAGCAGGTCAGCCCCAGCATTTT.

This chain uses TRBV2 with TRBJ2-5; 10 bases match TRBD2. Germline V gene sequence: CDR1 SNHLY, CDR2 FYNNEI. The CDR3 is made up of 15 amino acids. V lost 5 bases to trimming and J lost 2 bases; unmatched junction nucleotides: 5. The CDR3 protein is CASSSGRAPQETQYF. CDR3 nucleotide sequence: TGTGCCAGCAGTAGCGGGAGGGCCCCTCAAGAGACCCAGTACTTC. The whole variable domain, remainder taken from reference TRBV2 and TRBJ2-5, is EPEVTQTPSHQVTQMGQEVILRCVPISNHLYFYWYRQILGQKVEFLVSFYNNEISEKSEIFDDQFSVERPDGSNFTLKIRSTKLEDSAMYFCASSSGRAPQETQYFGPGTRLLVL.

This clone is a singleton in its sample. The CDR3 DNA reads TGCGCCAGCAGTCCGACCCGAGCTAGCTGGGAGTTCGCTGAAAAACTGTTTTTT. This sequence encodes CASSPTRASWEFAEKLFF. The rearrangement links TRBV5-1 to TRBJ1-4; D remains ambiguous. The CDR3 has 18 residues. Germline CDR1 is SGHRS and CDR2 is YFSETQ. Trimming shortened V by 5 bases and J by 7 bases, and 27 bases separated the two germline ends.

The chain joins TRBV7-9 to TRBJ2-1; 8 nucleotides align to TRBD1. The CDR3 has 17 residues. V gave up 5 bases and J gave up 3 bases; unmatched junction bases: 12. Looked up from germline, CDR1 is SEHNR and CDR2 is FQNEAQ (reference sequence). DNA for the CDR3: TGTGCCAGCAGCGTACCTATAAGACAGGGGATCTACAATGAGCAGTTCTTC. Amino acid sequence: CASSVPIRQGIYNEQFF.

V gene TRBV28 combines with J gene TRBJ1-2; TRBD1 is a possible D gene (5 bases). Germline CDR1 is MDHEN and CDR2 is SYDVKM. V shed 4 bases and J shed 4 bases, with 16 bases lying between them. This CDR3 is 15 amino acids long. This CDR3 is CASSSLTGTFYGYTF. CDR3 coding DNA: TGTGCCAGCAGTTCTCTAACCGGGACGTTCTATGGCTACACCTTC.

The V call is TRBV27, the J call TRBJ2-7; D is ambiguous. CDR1 and CDR2 (germline): MNHEY, SMNVEV (reference sequence). The V end was cut by 5 bases, the J end by 0 bases, with 11 bases between. This CDR3 is 14 amino acids long. CDR3 sequence: CASSPYLSSYEQYF. The CDR3 DNA follows: TGTGCCAGCAGTCCCTATCTAAGCTCCTACGAGCAGTACTTC.

The genes are TRBV5-4 and TRBJ2-1; 7 nucleotides agree with TRBD1. The CDR3 totals 16 residues. V lost 3 bases and J lost 4; bases outside the gene matches: 10. Germline V lookup: CDR1 SGHNT, CDR2 YYREEE (reference sequence). CDR3 sequence (DNA): TGTGCCAGCAGCTGGGCCGGGACAGAATCTTACAATGAGCAGTTCTTC. It encodes CASSWAGTESYNEQFF.

This chain links TRBV15 with TRBJ2-7; D is unclear. Germline assignment: CDR1 LNHNV and CDR2 YYDKDF (reference sequence). Trimming cost V 1 base and J 0 bases, with 16 bases left between them. This CDR3 is built from 17 residues. CDR3 bases: TGTGCCACCAGCAGAGGCCTACCTCGAACTGGCTCCTACGAGCAGTACTTC. This sequence encodes CATSRGLPRTGSYEQYF.

This clone was seen a handful of times. The CDR3 region is CASKGGSYEQYF. The CDR3 region has the DNA TGTGCCAGCAAGGGCGGCTCCTACGAGCAGTACTTC. This chain links TRBV7-9 with TRBJ2-7, with D hard to call. CDR1 and CDR2 (germline): SEHNR, FQNEAQ (reference sequence). The CDR3 contains 12 residues. Trimming removed 7 bases at V and 0 bases at J, with 7 bases between.

This clone came up once. The chain couples TRBV18 to TRBJ2-7; unclear D gene. V shed 5 bases and J shed 0 bases, with 8 bases lying between them. Germline V CDR1 and CDR2: KGHSH, LQKENI. The CDR3 contains 13 residues. CDR3 in amino acids: CASSRRNSYEQYF. The CDR3 coding sequence is TGTGCCAGCTCAAGGCGGAACTCCTACGAGCAGTACTTC.

The chain couples TRBV19 to TRBJ2-7; the D gene is possibly TRBD2 (6 bases). The ends were cut back, 9 bases at V and 7 bases at J, with 19 bases in the middle. Germline V gene sequence: CDR1 LNHDA, CDR2 SQIVND (reference sequence). This CDR3 is 13 amino acids long. The CDR3 protein is CASRDSFVEEQYF. CDR3 in DNA: TGTGCCAGCCGGGACTCCTTTGTGGAGGAGCAGTACTTC.

The rearrangement joins TRBV19 to TRBJ1-6; 7 nucleotides agree with TRBD1. From germline, CDR1 is LNHDA and CDR2 SQIVND (reference sequence). The CDR3 extends over 13 amino acids. The junction had 8 bases not matched to a gene; V was cut back by 9 bases and J by 9 bases. This CDR3 is CARKTGQGSPLHF. In DNA, the CDR3 is TGTGCCAGGAAGACAGGGCAGGGTTCACCCCTCCACTTT.

The chain carries TRBV19 and TRBJ2-2; D might be TRBD2 (6 bases). V shed 4 bases and J shed 5 bases, with 14 bases lying between them. The CDR3 sequence is 15 residues long. Germline CDR1 is LNHDA and CDR2 is SQIVND (reference sequence). This CDR3 reads CASSTGLRRTGELFF. Written as DNA, the CDR3 is TGTGCCAGTAGTACGGGACTCCGGAGGACCGGGGAGCTGTTTTTT.

The V call is TRBV30, the J call TRBJ1-4, with D unclear. This CDR3 is 13 amino acids long. V lost 2 bases, J lost 8 bases, and 12 bases lay in between. Germline V gene lookup returns CDR1 GTSNPN and CDR2 SVGIG (reference sequence). The CDR3 is CAWSLGVREKLFF. The CDR3, as DNA: TGTGCCTGGAGTCTTGGGGTCAGGGAAAAACTGTTTTTT.

This clone turned up a few times. The J gene is TRBJ1-2, the V gene TRBV12-3 or TRBV12-4, with 7 bases identical to TRBD1. This CDR3 comprises 13 residues. Germline trimming cut 6 bases from V and 7 bases from J; bases unmatched to any gene: 8. The CDR3 DNA reads TGTGCCAGCAGATCTACAGGGGTGAGTGGCTACACCTTC. This encodes CASRSTGVSGYTF.

The CDR3 region has the DNA TGCGCCAGCAGCCAAGCCTGGGGTTACGAGCAGTACTTC. This codes for CASSQAWGYEQYF. The rearrangement links TRBV4-3 to TRBJ2-7, with D unresolved. The V gene lost 1 base and the J gene lost 4 bases, with 8 bases spanning the gap. The CDR3 is 13 residues long. Germline CDR1 is LGHNA and CDR2 is YSLEER.

The CDR3 region has the DNA TGTGCCAGCAGCTTACGGACGACTGAAGCTTTCTTT. As protein: CASSLRTTEAFF. The chain has TRBV5-5 and TRBJ1-1; D gene ambiguous. The CDR3 sequence is 12 residues long. The germline V and J ends were trimmed by 2 bases and 5 bases, with 7 bases remaining between them. Germline V gene sequence: CDR1 SGHKS, CDR2 YYEKEE (reference sequence).

V gene TRBV7-2 combines with J gene TRBJ2-7, with D hard to call. Germline CDR1 SGHTA, CDR2 FQGNSA. V was pared by 1 base and J by 2 bases, with 6 bases between. The CDR3 runs 13 residues. DNA of the CDR3: TGTGCCAGCAGCTTAGTCAGAGCCTACGAGCAGTACTTC. Protein: CASSLVRAYEQYF. Drawing the rest from reference TRBV7-2 and TRBJ2-7, the complete variable domain is GAGVSQSPSNKVTEKGKDVELRCDPISGHTALYWYRQSLGQGLEFLIYFQGNSAPDKSGLPSDRFSAERTGGSVSTLTIQRTQQEDSAVYLCASSLVRAYEQYFGPGTRLTVT.

The chain links TRBV9 to TRBJ1-6; D is unresolved. Trimming cost V 2 bases and J 7 bases, with 10 bases left between them. Germline lookup yields CDR1 SGDLS and CDR2 YYNGEE. The CDR3 has 14 residues. As DNA, the CDR3 is TGTGCCAGCAGCGTTCGGGGAGACAATTCACCCCTCCACTTT. Translated: CASSVRGDNSPLHF. The entire variable domain, with the rest obtained from reference TRBV9 and TRBJ1-6, is as follows: DSGVTQTPKHLITATGQRVTLRCSPRSGDLSVYWYQQSLDQGLQFLIQYYNGEERAKGNILERFSAQQFPDLHSELNLSSLELGDSALYFCASSVRGDNSPLHFGNGTRLTVT.

The gene calls are TRBV4-1 and TRBJ2-1, with TRBD1 matching over 9 bases. The CDR3 is 17 residues long. Trimming at V came to 1 base and at J to 5 bases, leaving 9 bases not matched to a gene. Germline CDR1 is MGHRA and CDR2 is YSYEKL. CDR3 in amino acids: CASSQVLQGAGNNEQFF. CDR3 sequence (DNA): TGCGCCAGCAGCCAAGTTTTACAGGGGGCAGGCAACAATGAGCAGTTCTTC.

The sample holds a few counts of this clone. This chain uses TRBV7-2 with TRBJ1-1, with D unclear. Germline V gene lookup returns CDR1 SGHTA and CDR2 FQGNSA. The CDR3 covers 15 residues. V was shortened by 5 bases and J by 0 bases, with 13 bases between the two germline ends. CDR3 sequence: CASSPGVGVNTEAFF. The CDR3 DNA follows: TGTGCCAGCAGCCCTGGGGTAGGTGTGAACACTGAAGCTTTCTTT.

V is TRBV28 and J is TRBJ2-1, with 7 bases fitting TRBD2. The germline V gene encodes CDR1 MDHEN and CDR2 SYDVKM. The CDR3 has 15 residues. The V and J ends lost 8 bases and 1 base, in that order; junction bases with no gene match: 8. CDR3 coding DNA: TGTGCCAGCCTGTCCCTAGCGGAATCCTACAATGAGCAGTTCTTC. This sequence encodes CASLSLAESYNEQFF.

This rearrangement joins TRBV7-9 to TRBJ2-1; tentatively, D is TRBD1 (5 bases). This CDR3 is 13 amino acids long. Trimming shortened V by 3 bases and J by 6 bases, and 9 bases separated the two germline ends. Germline V gene lookup returns CDR1 SEHNR and CDR2 FQNEAQ (reference sequence). The CDR3 here is CASSLGLGNEQFF. Here the CDR3 DNA reads TGTGCCAGCAGCTTGGGGCTAGGCAATGAGCAGTTCTTC.